This T cell receptor (beta chain) was documented in a study of blood T cell repertoires in COVID-19. The germline gives CDR1 SGHRS, CDR2 YFSETQ. This CDR3 region has 16 residues. The V and J ends lost 4 bases and 4 bases respectively, with 15 bases between them. This clone was counted only a few times. Methods used by the authors: Counts of nucleated cells, estimated from reference gene primer amplification, were obtained. Profiling relied on immunoSEQ multiplex PCR, and the TCRdb table lists in-frame clones only, not all of them. V and J calls and clone size are those listed in that table; D and trimming were worked out from the DNA. The table lists tens of thousands of clones, approximately 88% of them singletons.

The chain uses TRBV5-1 and TRBJ1-6, with D possibly matching TRBD1 (6 bases). The sample taken for sequencing was peripheral blood. The sequence came from a middle-aged man with active or convalescent COVID-19. DNA for the CDR3: TGCGCCAGCAGCCCGGTATCCGACAGGTATAATTCACCCCTCCACTTT. It is translated as CASSPVSDRYNSPLHF.